The present entry profiles one TCR beta chain with its context. Its cognate antigen is unknown. Other DNA variants within this sample encode the same CDR3. Chemo-refractory metastatic non-small-cell lung cancer patients were treated with focal radiation plus CTLA-4 blockade with ipilimumab. Per the germline V gene, CDR1 is MNHNS and CDR2 is SASEGT. Trimming shortened V by 9 bases and J by 2 bases, and 10 bases separated the two germline ends. The CDR3 contains 12 residues. The data were obtained in a study of radiotherapy plus CTLA-4 blockade in lung cancer. Turning to the study itself: In less than 20% of patients, objective responses were seen; 25% to 40% had disease control.

TCRdb's copy holds only in-frame clones and misses some; the assay was immunoSEQ multiplex PCR. Of over 70,000 clones listed, approximately 86% are singletons. Whole-study findings and limits: Clones derived from tumor TCRs expanded in blood after radiotherapy plus ipilimumab. In blood, early T cell clone dynamics reportedly predicted response best, together with interferon-beta.

This sequence originates from a human donor with non-small cell lung cancer who had a partial response to radiotherapy plus ipilimumab. Sample: peripheral blood, taken from a patient treated with radiotherapy plus ipilimumab. The rearrangement uses TRBV6-1 and TRBJ1-1, with no clear D. CDR3 loop: CASGRVNTEAFF. The CDR3, as DNA: TGTGCCAGTGGGAGGGTCAACACTGAAGCTTTCTTT.